The clone carrying this T cell receptor (beta chain) was detected ten times or more. The source of the sample is a study of T-cell reconstitution after alpha-beta-depleted transplantation in children. As it was prepared, the TCRbeta library received unique molecular identifiers. A single record per CDR3 protein comes from TCRdb applying MiXCR to the PCR reads. The repertoire consists of some 400,000 distinct CDR3 sequences, with about a fifth occurring once and the leading ten covering approximately 3.9%. This CDR3 is built from 15 residues. Trimming removed 5 bases from V and 2 bases from J; junction bases left unmatched: 9. Looked up from germline, CDR1 is MNHNS and CDR2 is SASEGT.

The chain is built from TRBV6-1 and TRBJ2-7, with 7 bases matching TRBD1. Sequencing used PBMCs from the stem cell graft donor, obtained from the stem cell graft. The origin of this receptor is a human donor who donated a stem cell graft to a child with acute myeloid leukemia. The CDR3 is CASSITGVEPYEQYF. The DNA of the CDR3 is TGTGCCAGCAGTATTACAGGGGTCGAACCCTACGAGCAGTACTTC.